One sample yielded the 9 T cell receptor beta chains listed below, sequenced in a study of blood T cells in healthy people across ages. With a J-beta primer mix and a sample-barcoded 5' primer, a second PCR ran about 7 to 12 cycles. TCRdb itself ran the 5' RACE reads through MiXCR, one entry per CDR3 protein. The data contain roughly 800,000 distinct CDR3 sequences, about three fifths of them singletons. The sequencing sample was made of blood. The receptor source for this set is a man aged 25-45 years in good health.

This clonotype was found once. The chain recombines TRBV20-1 with TRBJ2-3, with 13 nucleotides matching TRBD2. V dropped 3 bases and J dropped 2; count of bases not matched to a gene: 5. The CDR3 contains 16 residues. Germline CDR1 and CDR2: DFQATT and SNEGSKA (reference sequence). The CDR3 spells CSASAGLAGATDTQYF. CDR3 coding DNA: TGCAGTGCTAGCGCCGGACTAGCGGGAGCCACAGATACGCAGTATTTT.

V is TRBV15 and J is TRBJ1-2; D perhaps matches TRBD1 (5 bases). V lost 3 bases to trimming and J lost 4 bases, with 12 bases between them. The CDR3 totals 14 residues. Germline CDR1 reads LNHNV; CDR2 reads YYDKDF (reference sequence). In nucleotides, the CDR3 is TGTGCCACCAGCAGGGGCAGGGAGGCCTATGGCTACACCTTC. It specifies CATSRGREAYGYTF.

The rearrangement links TRBV27 to TRBJ2-1, with D tentatively TRBD1 (6 bases). In germline, CDR1 is MNHEY, CDR2 SMNVEV (reference sequence). CDR3 length: 13 residues. V was pared by 5 bases and J by 6 bases, with 11 bases between. CDR3 sequence: CASSGTNVNEQFF. DNA for the CDR3: TGTGCCAGCAGTGGGACAAATGTCAATGAGCAGTTCTTC.

The rearrangement links TRBV12-3 or TRBV12-4 to TRBJ2-7; D is perhaps TRBD1 (6 bases). With the DNA end fitting TRBJ2-5 better, the J assignment may be wrong. The length of the CDR3 is 18 residues. The CDR3 reads CASSFSSTGWGFVETQYF. The CDR3, as DNA: TGTGCCAGCAGTTTCTCATCGACAGGTTGGGGATTCGTGGAGACCCAGTACTTC.

This chain joins TRBV5-1 and TRBJ1-4; D is unclear. V lost 7 bases and J lost 8, with 18 bases in between. The CDR3 extends over 14 amino acids. Germline lookup yields CDR1 SGHRS and CDR2 YFSETQ. CDR3 protein: CASRGRLGDEKLFF. For the CDR3, the DNA is TGCGCCAGCCGCGGGCGTTTGGGAGACGAAAAACTGTTTTTT.

The rearrangement uses TRBV6-5 and TRBJ2-7; 8 bases agree with TRBD2. There are 15 residues in the CDR3. The V and J ends lost 5 bases and 3 bases, in that order; junction bases with no gene match: 9. Looked up from germline, CDR1 is MNHEY and CDR2 is SVGAGI. The CDR3 region is CASSQPGGEYYEQYF. CDR3 coding DNA: TGTGCCAGCAGTCAACCGGGAGGGGAGTACTACGAGCAGTACTTC.

The CDR3 loop reads CASTETSNGETQYF. CDR3 bases: TGTGCCAGCACCGAGACTAGCAATGGGGAGACCCAGTACTTC. The chain uses TRBV12-3 or TRBV12-4 and TRBJ2-7; 7 nucleotides line up with TRBD2. The end of the DNA is better explained by TRBJ2-5, so the J call may be wrong. This CDR3 is built from 14 residues.

The chain combines TRBV27 with TRBJ2-5, with D perhaps TRBD1 (6 bases). Deletions cut 10 bases from V and 12 bases from J, with 18 bases between. Germline lookup yields CDR1 MNHEY and CDR2 SMNVEV (reference sequence). The CDR3 runs 11 residues. Here the CDR3 DNA reads TGTGCCAACAGGGCGGGTGGAGTTGAGTACTTC. Amino acids: CANRAGGVEYF.

CDR3 nucleotides: TGCAGTGCTCGGACAGGGGGAGGAGAGACCCAGTACTTC. Its translation is CSARTGGGETQYF. J is TRBJ2-5 and V is TRBV20-1, with TRBD1 matching 10 bases. Germline loops: CDR1 DFQATT, CDR2 SNEGSKA (reference sequence). The CDR3 has 13 amino acids. Unmatched junction bases numbered 4, after V lost 5 bases and J lost 4 bases.